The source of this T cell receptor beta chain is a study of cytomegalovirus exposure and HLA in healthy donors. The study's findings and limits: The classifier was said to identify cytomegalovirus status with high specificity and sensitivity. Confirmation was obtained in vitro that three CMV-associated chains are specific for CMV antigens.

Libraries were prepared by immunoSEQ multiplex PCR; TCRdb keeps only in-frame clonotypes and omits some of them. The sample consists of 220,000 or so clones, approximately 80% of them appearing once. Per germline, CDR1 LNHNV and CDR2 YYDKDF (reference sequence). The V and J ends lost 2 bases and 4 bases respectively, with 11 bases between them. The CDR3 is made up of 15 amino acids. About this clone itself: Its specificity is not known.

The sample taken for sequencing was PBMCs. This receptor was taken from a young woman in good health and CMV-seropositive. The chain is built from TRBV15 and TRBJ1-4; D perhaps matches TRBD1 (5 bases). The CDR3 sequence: CATSRQVGGNEKLFF. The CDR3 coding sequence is TGTGCCACCAGCAGACAGGTCGGGGGTAATGAAAAACTGTTTTTT.